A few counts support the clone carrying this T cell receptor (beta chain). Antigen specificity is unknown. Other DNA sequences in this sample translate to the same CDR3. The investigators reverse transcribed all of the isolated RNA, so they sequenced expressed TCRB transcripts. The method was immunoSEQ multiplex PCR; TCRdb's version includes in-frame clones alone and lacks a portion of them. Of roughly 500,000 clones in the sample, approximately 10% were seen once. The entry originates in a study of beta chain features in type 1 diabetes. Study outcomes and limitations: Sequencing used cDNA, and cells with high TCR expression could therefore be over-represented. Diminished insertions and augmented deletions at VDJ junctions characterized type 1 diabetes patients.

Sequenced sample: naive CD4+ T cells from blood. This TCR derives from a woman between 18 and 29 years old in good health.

The CDR3 loop is CASSGRSYNEQFF. For the CDR3, the DNA is TGTGCCAGCAGCGGAAGGTCCTACAATGAGCAGTTCTTC. The rearrangement joins TRBV2 to TRBJ2-1; D is ambiguous. The CDR3 extends over 13 amino acids. Per the germline V gene, CDR1 is SNHLY and CDR2 is FYNNEI. The ends were cut back, 6 bases at V and 1 base at J, with 7 bases in the middle.